This is a list of T cell receptor beta chains from one sample in a study of T cells after yellow fever vaccination. TCRdb re-called the 5' RACE reads through MiXCR, storing one row per CDR3 protein. The data hold 95,000 to 100,000 distinct CDR3 sequences, with about 6% observed a single time. The material sequenced was CD8+ T cells sorted from PBMCs, taken 10 days after the yellow fever booster vaccination. The receptors shown here come from a man in his late teens or twenties who received the YFV17D yellow fever vaccine. The CDR3 runs from the conserved cysteine through the conserved F or W. Each record gives: clone size, D gene, V gene, J gene, CDR3 protein, CDR3 DNA. D genes are given only for firm matches. Expanded clones get a size class; other rows say once, few or many, or leave the size out.

many,TRBD2,TRBV7-2,TRBJ2-7,CASSFGLAGSYEQYF,TGTGCCAGCAGCTTCGGGTTAGCGGGTTCCTACGAGCAGTACTTC
many,.,TRBV4-1,TRBJ1-5,CASSQDPGPNQPQHF,TGCGCCAGCAGCCAAGACCCGGGTCCCAATCAGCCCCAGCATTTT
many,.,TRBV6-5,TRBJ1-5,CASSYGVSNQPQHF,TGTGCCAGCAGTTACGGGGTAAGCAATCAGCCCCAGCATTTT
many,TRBD1,TRBV24-1,TRBJ2-3,CATSADDRGDTQYF,TGTGCCACCAGTGCCGATGACAGGGGAGATACGCAGTATTTT
few,TRBD2,TRBV6-1,TRBJ2-5,CASSWSGTSGETQYF,TGTGCCAGCAGTTGGTCCGGGACTAGCGGGGAGACCCAGTACTTC
.,.,TRBV5-1,TRBJ2-1,CASSSAGNYNEQFF,TGCGCCAGCAGCTCGGCAGGGAACTACAATGAGCAGTTCTTC
many,.,TRBV12-5,TRBJ1-2,CASGLYGRLPFF,TGTGCTAGTGGTTTGTACGGACGGCTGCCTTTCTTC
few,.,TRBV6-5,TRBJ1-1,CASSENGQTEAFF,TGTGCCAGCAGTGAAAACGGACAGACTGAAGCTTTCTTT
.,.,TRBV5-4,TRBJ1-2,CASRWGRSYTF,TGTGCCAGCAGATGGGGGAGAAGCTACACCTTC
few,.,TRBV7-9,TRBJ1-5,CASSLGGGERSKPQHF,TGTGCCAGCAGCTTAGGCGGCGGCGAAAGAAGTAAGCCCCAGCATTTT
many,.,TRBV20-1,TRBJ2-7,CSANGRGGYEQYF,TGCAGTGCTAATGGCAGGGGAGGGTACGAGCAGTACTTC
.,TRBD2,TRBV27,TRBJ2-5,CASSRLAGLYQETQYF,TGTGCCAGCAGCCGACTAGCGGGCCTGTACCAAGAGACCCAGTACTTC
few,TRBD1,TRBV5-6,TRBJ1-1,CASSGDRGDAFF,TGTGCCAGCAGCGGGGACAGGGGGGATGCTTTCTTT
few,.,TRBV4-3,TRBJ1-5,CASSQEVSSGQERSNQPQHF,TGCGCCAGCAGCCAAGAAGTGAGTAGTGGGCAGGAACGGAGTAATCAGCCCCAGCATTTT
few,.,TRBV4-3,TRBJ2-1,CASSQDNFLVAGRGNEQFF,TGCGCCAGCAGCCAAGATAATTTTCTCGTGGCAGGGAGAGGAAATGAGCAGTTCTTC
once,TRBD2,TRBV11-2,TRBJ2-1,CASSLGTGGLSEQFF,TGTGCCAGCAGCTTAGGTACGGGGGGGCTCTCTGAGCAGTTCTTC
many,TRBD2,TRBV4-2,TRBJ2-1,CASSQDKSGGYNEQFF,TGTGCCAGCAGCCAGGATAAAAGCGGGGGCTACAATGAGCAGTTCTTC
many,.,TRBV4-1,TRBJ1-6,CASSPKYGGSPLHF,TGCGCCAGCAGCCCTAAGTACGGCGGTTCACCCCTCCACTTT
few,.,TRBV11-2,TRBJ2-3,CASSLDVRDTQYF,TGTGCCAGCAGCTTAGATGTGCGAGATACGCAGTATTTT